The following is a T cell receptor beta chain sequence with its context. Read sequence stops 3 residues before the CDR3 end, and the germline J gene provides the missing end. Libraries were prepared by immunoSEQ multiplex PCR; TCRdb keeps only in-frame clonotypes and omits some of them. The sample includes about 18,000 clones. CDR1 is SGHRS, CDR2 YFSETQ, per germline. The CDR3 spans 14 residues. This entry is derived from a study of T cells in women clearing cervical HPV infection. The chain has TRBV5-1 and TRBJ1-2, with 10 bases identical to TRBD1. The receptor comes from a woman between 18 and 70 years old with a cervical HPV16 infection that either progressed to CIN3+ or cleared (not recorded which). Source material: blood buffy coat. CDR3 DNA (partial): TGCGCCAGCAGCACCGGGACAGGGGAACTAGGC. Amino acids: CASSTGTGELG. The whole CDR3 sequence reads CASSTGTGELGYTF.